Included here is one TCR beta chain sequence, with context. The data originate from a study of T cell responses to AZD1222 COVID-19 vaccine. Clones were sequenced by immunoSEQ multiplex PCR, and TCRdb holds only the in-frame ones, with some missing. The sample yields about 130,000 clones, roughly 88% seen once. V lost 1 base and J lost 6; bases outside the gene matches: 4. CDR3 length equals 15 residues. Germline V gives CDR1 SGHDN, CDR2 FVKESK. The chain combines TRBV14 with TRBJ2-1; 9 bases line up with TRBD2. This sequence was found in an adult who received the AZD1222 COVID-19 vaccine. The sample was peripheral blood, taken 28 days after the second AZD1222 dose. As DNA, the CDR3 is TGTGCCAGCAGCCAAGGGGGGACTAGCCTCAATGAGCAGTTCTTC. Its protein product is CASSQGGTSLNEQFF.